Sequencing of this TCR beta chain was carried out in a study of PD-L1 blockade in urothelial cancer. Study at large: Blood was analyzed 3 weeks (second dose) and 6 weeks after treatment start.

Germline V gene lookup returns CDR1 SGDLS and CDR2 YYNGEE. The CDR3 is 15 residues long. Between the trimmed V and J ends, which lost 0 bases and 0 bases, there was a span of 7 bases. Study findings and constraints: Pretreatment blood TCR clonality under the median forecast improved survival.

Synthetic spike-ins, TCR analog templates, were added into each PCR. Some clones are missing from TCRdb's copy, which holds only in-frame ones; the method was immunoSEQ multiplex PCR. Found here are 30,000 to 40,000 clones, approximately 80% of them singletons; the top ten hold about 3.5%. All patients carried locally advanced or metastatic urothelial carcinoma. In the case of this clone: What it binds is unknown.

The chain has TRBV9 and TRBJ1-5, with no clear D. Sequences were derived from PBMCs, sampled around atezolizumab (anti-PD-L1) treatment. The clonotype originates from a man in his 70s with urothelial cancer. The CDR3 here is CASSVGADSNQPQHF. The CDR3 region has the DNA TGTGCCAGCAGCGTAGGGGCAGATAGCAATCAGCCCCAGCATTTT.